The sequence of this T cell receptor (beta chain) was determined in a study of OX40 agonist ivuxolimab in advanced cancers. Study at large: Age averaged approximately 60 years (range about 20 to 79), and around 78% were male.

Study-level results: Clonal expansion was among the lowest in partial responders at 0.1-3.0 mg/kg, especially CD8+.

Germline CDR1 SGHNT, CDR2 YENEEA. This CDR3 spans 16 amino acids. The V and J ends lost 2 bases and 2 bases respectively, with 14 bases between them. The assay was immunoSEQ multiplex PCR, and TCRdb's table has in-frame clones only and misses some. Of 65,000 to 80,000 clones in the sample, 85% to 95% are singletons; the top ten hold approximately 0.7%. Notes on this clone: The antigen is not known.

The chain has TRBV11-3 and TRBJ2-3; possible D gene TRBD1, 6 bases. This TCR was recovered from an adult with an advanced solid tumor such as melanoma, head and neck, liver or kidney cancer. The sequences come from CD4+ or CD8+ T cells sorted from blood, collected in a trial of the OX40 agonist ivuxolimab. As DNA, the CDR3 is TGTGCCAGCAGCTTAATACTAGGGGGTTTCACAGATACGCAGTATTTT. Amino acid sequence: CASSLILGGFTDTQYF.